Listed below are T cell receptor beta chains from one sample, sequenced in a study of blood T cell repertoires in COVID-19. Only in-frame clones appear in the TCRdb table, and some are missing; sequencing was by immunoSEQ multiplex PCR. The sample comprises approximately 170,000 clones, about four fifths of which are singletons, and around 13% rests with the top ten. Sequenced sample: peripheral blood. These receptors were taken from a man between 65 and 85 years old who had recovered from COVID-19. The CDR3 runs from the conserved cysteine through the conserved F or W. The D gene is left open where the match is weak. Only some rows state a clone size, as once, few, many or a class for expanded clones.

D: TRBD2
V: TRBV5-4
length: 14
J: TRBJ2-7
size: .
DNA: TGTGCCAGCAGCTTCGGAGCGGGAGAGGGTGAGCAGTACTTC
CDR3: CASSFGAGEGEQYF

D: .
V: TRBV5-1
length: 15
J: TRBJ1-6
size: .
DNA: TGCGCCAGCAGCTTGCGGCAGGGTGGGAATTCACCCCTCCACTTT
CDR3: CASSLRQGGNSPLHF

D: .
V: TRBV6-5
length: 14
J: TRBJ1-4
size: .
DNA: TGTGCCAGCAGCGGAGGACGGGATAATGAAAAACTGTTTTTT
CDR3: CASSGGRDNEKLFF

D: .
V: TRBV6-5
length: 14
J: TRBJ1-2
size: .
DNA: TGTGCCAGCAGTTACAGGGACTCAAACTATGGCTACACCTTC
CDR3: CASSYRDSNYGYTF

D: .
V: TRBV7-2
length: 14
J: TRBJ2-5
size: .
DNA: TGTGCCAGCAGCTTAGGTCAGGGAGGAAAGACCCAGTACTTC
CDR3: CASSLGQGGKTQYF

D: .
V: TRBV12-3/TRBV12-4
length: 13
J: TRBJ2-7
size: .
DNA: TGTGCCAGCAGTTTAGCGGGGGGTTACGAGCAGTATTTC
CDR3: CASSLAGGYEQYF

D: TRBD1
V: TRBV10-2
length: 14
J: TRBJ2-1
size: .
DNA: TGCGCCAGCAGTGCCACGACAGGGTTGGTTGAGCAGTTCTTC
CDR3: CASSATTGLVEQFF

D: .
V: TRBV5-1
length: 15
J: TRBJ2-5
size: .
DNA: TGCGCCAGCAGCCCCGGACAGTCTAAGGGAGAGACCCAGTACTTC
CDR3: CASSPGQSKGETQYF

D: TRBD1
V: TRBV11-2
length: 14
J: TRBJ2-7
size: .
DNA: TGTGCCAGCAGCGCGCGACAGGGGGCGTACGAGCAGTACTTC
CDR3: CASSARQGAYEQYF

D: .
V: TRBV6-5
length: 13
J: TRBJ1-1
size: once
DNA: TGTGCCAGCAGCCAGGGGCGGGTCACTGAAGCTTTCTTT
CDR3: CASSQGRVTEAFF

D: .
V: TRBV27
length: 16
J: TRBJ2-7
size: .
DNA: TGTGCCAGCAGTTTAACCCCTCGACAGTTAACCTACGAGCAGTACTTC
CDR3: CASSLTPRQLTYEQYF

D: TRBD2
V: TRBV4-1
length: 15
J: TRBJ2-2
size: .
DNA: TGCGCCAGCAGCCACTCCGGACTAGGTGGCGGGGAGCTGTTTTTT
CDR3: CASSHSGLGGGELFF

D: .
V: TRBV28
length: 15
J: TRBJ1-2
size: .
DNA: TGTGCCAGCAGTGATCCGGGACTTGGCCACTATGGCTACACCTTC
CDR3: CASSDPGLGHYGYTF

D: .
V: TRBV5-1
length: 14
J: TRBJ2-1
size: .
DNA: TGCGCCAGCACCCCTGGGGGGGCTTACAATGAGCAGTTCTTC
CDR3: CASTPGGAYNEQFF

D: .
V: TRBV2
length: 11
J: TRBJ2-7
size: .
DNA: TGTGCCAGCAGTGAAGAGGGGGAGCAGTACTTC
CDR3: CASSEEGEQYF

D: TRBD1
V: TRBV28
length: 15
J: TRBJ2-4
size: .
DNA: TGTGCCAGCAGTCCACTGGGACAGGGCAAAAACATTCAGTACTTC
CDR3: CASSPLGQGKNIQYF

D: .
V: TRBV6-5
length: 15
J: TRBJ2-7
size: .
DNA: TGTGCCAGCAGTTACTCGGCGACAAGCAACTACGAGCAGTACTTC
CDR3: CASSYSATSNYEQYF

D: .
V: TRBV6-1
length: 15
J: TRBJ1-3
size: .
DNA: TGTGCCAGCAGTGAAGCATGGGGGGTCGGAAACACCATATATTTT
CDR3: CASSEAWGVGNTIYF

D: TRBD1
V: TRBV6-5
length: 15
J: TRBJ1-1
size: .
DNA: TGTGCCAGCAGTTACATGAACAGGGGGCATACTGAAGCTTTCTTT
CDR3: CASSYMNRGHTEAFF

D: .
V: TRBV5-1
length: 13
J: TRBJ1-2
size: once
DNA: TGCGCCAGCAGCTTGGACTCAGGCTATGGCTACACCTTC
CDR3: CASSLDSGYGYTF

D: TRBD2
V: TRBV19
length: 14
J: TRBJ2-3
size: many
DNA: TGTGCCAGTGCCGGGAGGGACGGCACAGATACGCAGTATTTT
CDR3: CASAGRDGTDTQYF

D: .
V: TRBV4-3
length: 14
J: TRBJ2-2
size: few
DNA: TGCGCCAGCAGCCATTCGTCTTTAACCGGGGAGCTGTTTTTT
CDR3: CASSHSSLTGELFF

D: TRBD1
V: TRBV7-9
length: 15
J: TRBJ2-2
size: .
DNA: TGTGCCAGCAGTCCCCGGACAGGGGACACCGGGGAGCTGTTTTTT
CDR3: CASSPRTGDTGELFF

D: .
V: TRBV6-5
length: 15
J: TRBJ1-4
size: .
DNA: TGTGCCAGCAGTTACTCGTTGGGGGCAGGTGAAAAACTGTTTTTT
CDR3: CASSYSLGAGEKLFF

D: TRBD2
V: TRBV3-1/TRBV3-2
length: 13
J: TRBJ2-1
size: .
DNA: TGTGCCAGCAGCCAAGACGGACTAGAGGCGCAGTTCTTC
CDR3: CASSQDGLEAQFF

D: .
V: TRBV6-5
length: 14
J: TRBJ1-5
size: few
DNA: TGTGCCAGCAGCACAGGCCTTAGCAATCAGCCCCAGCATTTT
CDR3: CASSTGLSNQPQHF

D: .
V: TRBV27
length: 14
J: TRBJ1-1
size: .
DNA: TGTGCCAGCAGTTTAGGACAGATGAACACTGAAGCTTTCTTT
CDR3: CASSLGQMNTEAFF

D: .
V: TRBV10-2
length: 14
J: TRBJ1-1
size: few
DNA: TGCGCCAGCAGTGATTTAGCAGTGAACACTGAAGCTTTCTTT
CDR3: CASSDLAVNTEAFF

D: TRBD1
V: TRBV6-5
length: 15
J: TRBJ2-3
size: .
DNA: TGTGCCAGCAGTTACTCATACAGGGGGCAAGATACGCAGTATTTT
CDR3: CASSYSYRGQDTQYF

D: .
V: TRBV7-9
length: 14
J: TRBJ2-1
size: .
DNA: TGTGCCAGCAGCGAACAGGGTAGCTACAATGAGCAGTTCTTC
CDR3: CASSEQGSYNEQFF

D: TRBD2
V: TRBV3-1/TRBV3-2
length: 15
J: TRBJ2-1
size: .
DNA: TGTGCCAGCAGCCAAGGGGATAGCGGGAGGGCCCCACAGTTCTTC
CDR3: CASSQGDSGRAPQFF

D: .
V: TRBV2
length: 16
J: TRBJ1-3
size: .
DNA: TGTGCCAGCAGTGAGTTTTCTCTCAGCTCTGGAAACACCATATATTTT
CDR3: CASSEFSLSSGNTIYF

D: .
V: TRBV5-6
length: 16
J: TRBJ2-7
size: .
DNA: TGTGCCAGCAGCTTGTCTGTCAGGGCTCTCTCCTACGAGCAGTACTTC
CDR3: CASSLSVRALSYEQYF

D: TRBD1
V: TRBV5-1
length: 14
J: TRBJ2-7
size: .
DNA: TGCGCCAGCAGTTCGGGACAGTTCGCCGACGAGCAGTACTTC
CDR3: CASSSGQFADEQYF

D: TRBD1
V: TRBV11-2
length: 14
J: TRBJ1-5
size: once
DNA: TGTGCCAGCAGCCAAGGGGGCGCATCTCAGCCCCAGCATTTT
CDR3: CASSQGGASQPQHF

D: TRBD2
V: TRBV24-1
length: 15
J: TRBJ2-1
size: many
DNA: TGTGCCACCAGTGATTTGGAACTAGCGGACAATGAGCAGTTCTTC
CDR3: CATSDLELADNEQFF

D: .
V: TRBV20-1
length: 11
J: TRBJ1-2
size: .
DNA: TGCAGTGCTAGGGCAGCGAGGGGCTACACCTTC
CDR3: CSARAARGYTF

D: .
V: TRBV7-6
length: 18
J: TRBJ2-1
size: .
DNA: TGTGCCAGCAGCTTAATTGGTCCTTCCAGCGGACCCTACAATGAGCAGTTCTTC
CDR3: CASSLIGPSSGPYNEQFF

D: .
V: TRBV6-4
length: 14
J: TRBJ1-6
size: .
DNA: TGTGCCAGCAGCCAGACTCGTTCTAATTCACCCCTCCACTTT
CDR3: CASSQTRSNSPLHF

D: TRBD1
V: TRBV29-1
length: 14
J: TRBJ2-3
size: .
DNA: TGCAGCGCCTCGGACAGGGGTCTCGCAGATACGCAGTATTTT
CDR3: CSASDRGLADTQYF

D: .
V: TRBV9
length: 16
J: TRBJ1-3
size: .
DNA: TGTGCCAGCAGCGTAGCCACGACAGGTGCCGGAAACACCATATATTTT
CDR3: CASSVATTGAGNTIYF

D: .
V: TRBV11-3
length: 13
J: TRBJ2-2
size: .
DNA: TGTGCCAGCAGCCCCGGAACGGGCGGGGAGCTGTTTTTT
CDR3: CASSPGTGGELFF

D: TRBD2
V: TRBV5-4
length: 18
J: TRBJ2-5
size: .
DNA: TGTGCCAGCAGTAGGCTAGCGGGAGGCCCTACATCCCAAGAGACCCAGTACTTC
CDR3: CASSRLAGGPTSQETQYF

D: TRBD1
V: TRBV27
length: 15
J: TRBJ1-5
size: .
DNA: TGTGCCAGCAGTGGCAGGGACAGGGAAAATCAGCCCCAGCATTTT
CDR3: CASSGRDRENQPQHF

D: TRBD1
V: TRBV6-4
length: 16
J: TRBJ1-5
size: .
DNA: TGTGCCAGCAGTGACCTTAGAAGGGGGCCCAATCAGCCCCAGCATTTT
CDR3: CASSDLRRGPNQPQHF

D: TRBD1
V: TRBV15
length: 16
J: TRBJ1-4
size: few
DNA: TGTGCCACCAGCTTCGCAGGGGGCTCAACTAATGAAAAACTGTTTTTT
CDR3: CATSFAGGSTNEKLFF

D: .
V: TRBV7-9
length: 15
J: TRBJ1-1
size: .
DNA: TGTGCCAGCAGCTTAGCGCGGGGAGTGTACACTGAAGCTTTCTTT
CDR3: CASSLARGVYTEAFF